This T cell receptor beta chain was retrieved from a study of T cell clonality in common variable immunodeficiency. General study points: Patient heterogeneity in the CVID cohort limited correlations between repertoire features and clinical complications. Fewer TCRbeta clones were shared among CVID subjects than controls. CVID subjects had higher TCRbeta clonality than healthy controls, most marked in about a third.

Germline-derived CDR1 and CDR2 are MDHEN and SYDVKM. Between the trimmed V and J ends, which lost 7 bases and 7 bases, there was a span of 16 bases. This CDR3 is built from 13 residues. Using immunoSEQ multiplex PCR, the repertoire was profiled, and TCRdb retains in-frame clones only, with some absent. The specimen has about 60,000 clones, none found just once. In this sample, this clone turned up many times. The antigen is not known. The read ends 3 residues shy of where the CDR3 ends; the end is completed using the germline J gene. The J gene is TRBJ1-1, the V gene TRBV28, with D unresolved. Material for sequencing was peripheral blood mononuclear cells. This sequence originates from a person between 18 and 75 years old in good health. The CDR3 region is CASNPMWAHEAFF. The DNA read from the CDR3 is TGTGCCAGCAATCCTATGTGGGCACATGAA. The entire variable domain, with the rest obtained from reference TRBV28 and TRBJ1-1, is as follows: DVKVTQSSRYLVKRTGEKVFLECVQDMDHENMFWYRQDPGLGLRLIYFSYDVKMKEKGDIPEGYSVSREKKERFSLILESASTNQTSMYLCASNPMWAHEAFFGQGTRLTVV.